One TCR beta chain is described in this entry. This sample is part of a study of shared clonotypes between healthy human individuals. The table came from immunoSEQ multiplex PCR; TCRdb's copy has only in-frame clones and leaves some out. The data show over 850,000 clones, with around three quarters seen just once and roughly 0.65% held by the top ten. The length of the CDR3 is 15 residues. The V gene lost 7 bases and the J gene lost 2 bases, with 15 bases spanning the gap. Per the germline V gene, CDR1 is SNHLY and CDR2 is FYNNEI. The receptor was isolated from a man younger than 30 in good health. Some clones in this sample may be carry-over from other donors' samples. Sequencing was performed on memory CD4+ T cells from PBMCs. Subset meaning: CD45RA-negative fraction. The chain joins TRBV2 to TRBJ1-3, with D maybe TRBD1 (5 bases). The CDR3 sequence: CASNIATGAGNTIYF. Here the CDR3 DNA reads TGTGCCAGCAACATCGCCACGGGGGCTGGAAACACCATATATTTT. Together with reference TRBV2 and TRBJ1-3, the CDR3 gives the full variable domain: EPEVTQTPSHQVTQMGQEVILRCVPISNHLYFYWYRQILGQKVEFLVSFYNNEISEKSEIFDDQFSVERPDGSNFTLKIRSTKLEDSAMYFCASNIATGAGNTIYFGEGSWLTVV.